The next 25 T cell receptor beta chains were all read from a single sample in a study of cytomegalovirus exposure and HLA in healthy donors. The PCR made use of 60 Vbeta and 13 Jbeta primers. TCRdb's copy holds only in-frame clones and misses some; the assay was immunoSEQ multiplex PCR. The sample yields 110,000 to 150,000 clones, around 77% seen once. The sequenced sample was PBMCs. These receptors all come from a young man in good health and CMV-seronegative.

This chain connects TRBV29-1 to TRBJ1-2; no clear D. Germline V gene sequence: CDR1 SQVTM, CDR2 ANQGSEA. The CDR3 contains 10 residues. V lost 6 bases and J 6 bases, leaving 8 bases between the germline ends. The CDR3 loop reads CSVDTDGYTF. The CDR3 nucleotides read TGCAGCGTCGACACGGATGGCTACACCTTC. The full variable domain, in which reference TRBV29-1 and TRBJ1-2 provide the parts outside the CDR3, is SAVISQKPSRDICQRGTSLTIQCQVDSQVTMMFWYRQQPGQSLTLIATANQGSEATYESGFVIDKFPISRPNLTFSTLTVSNMSPEDSSIYLCSVDTDGYTFGSGTRLTVV.

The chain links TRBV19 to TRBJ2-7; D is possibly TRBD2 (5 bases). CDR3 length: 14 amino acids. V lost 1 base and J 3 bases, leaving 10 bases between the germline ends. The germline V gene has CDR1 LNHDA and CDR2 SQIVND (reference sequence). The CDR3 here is CASSIGIGSYEQYF. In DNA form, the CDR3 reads TGTGCCAGTAGTATAGGGATTGGGAGCTACGAGCAGTACTTC.

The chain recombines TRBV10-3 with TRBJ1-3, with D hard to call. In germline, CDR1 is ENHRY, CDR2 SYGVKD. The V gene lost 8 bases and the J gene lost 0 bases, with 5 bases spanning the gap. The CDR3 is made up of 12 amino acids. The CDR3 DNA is TGTGCCATCGCGGTCTCTGGAAACACCATATATTTT. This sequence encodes CAIAVSGNTIYF.

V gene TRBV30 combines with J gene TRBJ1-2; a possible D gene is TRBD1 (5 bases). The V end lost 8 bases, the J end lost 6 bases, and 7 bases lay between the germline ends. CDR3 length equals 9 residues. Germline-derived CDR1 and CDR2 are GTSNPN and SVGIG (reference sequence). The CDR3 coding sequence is TGTGCCCGGGGGGATGGCTACACCTTC. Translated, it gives CARGDGYTF.

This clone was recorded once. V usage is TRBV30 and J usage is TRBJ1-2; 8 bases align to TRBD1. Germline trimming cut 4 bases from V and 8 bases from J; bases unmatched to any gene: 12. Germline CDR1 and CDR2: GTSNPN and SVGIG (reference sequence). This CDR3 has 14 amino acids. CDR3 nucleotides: TGTGCCTGGACTCCAATGGGACAGGTTATGGGCTACACCTTC. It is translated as CAWTPMGQVMGYTF.

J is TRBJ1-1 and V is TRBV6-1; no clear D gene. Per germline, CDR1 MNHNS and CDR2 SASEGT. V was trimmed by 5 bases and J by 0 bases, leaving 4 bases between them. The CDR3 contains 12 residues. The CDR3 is CASSRVNTEAFF. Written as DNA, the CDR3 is TGTGCCAGCAGTCGCGTGAACACTGAAGCTTTCTTT.

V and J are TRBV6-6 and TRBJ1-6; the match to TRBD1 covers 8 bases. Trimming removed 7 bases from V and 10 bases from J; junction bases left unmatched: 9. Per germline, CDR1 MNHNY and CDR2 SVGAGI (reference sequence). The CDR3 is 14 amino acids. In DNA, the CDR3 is TGTGCCAGCATCGGAGGACAGGGTAAATCACCCCTCCACTTT. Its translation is CASIGGQGKSPLHF.

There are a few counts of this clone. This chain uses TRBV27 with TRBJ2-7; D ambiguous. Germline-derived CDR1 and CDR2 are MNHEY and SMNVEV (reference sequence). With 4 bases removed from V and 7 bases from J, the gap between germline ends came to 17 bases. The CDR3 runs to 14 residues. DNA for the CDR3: TGTGCCAGCAGTTCTCCTCTTCTCGTCGGGGAGCAGTACTTC. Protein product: CASSSPLLVGEQYF.

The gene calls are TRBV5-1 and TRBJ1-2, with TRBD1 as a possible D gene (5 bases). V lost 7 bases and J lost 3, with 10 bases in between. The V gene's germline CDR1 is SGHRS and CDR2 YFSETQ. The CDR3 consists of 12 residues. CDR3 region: CASSDSHYGYTF. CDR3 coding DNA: TGCGCCAGCTCCGACAGCCACTATGGCTACACCTTC. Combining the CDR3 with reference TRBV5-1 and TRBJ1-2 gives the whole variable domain KAGVTQTPRYLIKTRGQQVTLSCSPISGHRSVSWYQQTPGQGLQFLFEYFSETQRNKGNFPGRFSGRQFSNSRSEMNVSTLELGDSALYLCASSDSHYGYTFGSGTRLTVV.

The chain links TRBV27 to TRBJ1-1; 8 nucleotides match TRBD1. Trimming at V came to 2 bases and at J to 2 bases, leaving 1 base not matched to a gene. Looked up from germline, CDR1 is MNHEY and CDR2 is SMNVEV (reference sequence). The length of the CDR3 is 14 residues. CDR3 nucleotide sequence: TGTGCCAGCAGTTTAGACAGGGGAAACACTGAAGCTTTCTTT. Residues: CASSLDRGNTEAFF.

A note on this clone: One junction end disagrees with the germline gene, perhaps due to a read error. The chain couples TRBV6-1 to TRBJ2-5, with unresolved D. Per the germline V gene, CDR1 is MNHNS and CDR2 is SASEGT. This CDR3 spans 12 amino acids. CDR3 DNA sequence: TGTGCCAGCAGTGAGAGAGGAGAGGCCCAGTACTTC. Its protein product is CASSERGEAQYF.

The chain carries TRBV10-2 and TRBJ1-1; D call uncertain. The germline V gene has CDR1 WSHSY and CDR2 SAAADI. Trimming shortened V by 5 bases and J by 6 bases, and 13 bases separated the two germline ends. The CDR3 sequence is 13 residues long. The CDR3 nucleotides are TGCGCCAGCAGTTTGACAAGCTTAGCTGAAGCTTTCTTT. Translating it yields CASSLTSLAEAFF.

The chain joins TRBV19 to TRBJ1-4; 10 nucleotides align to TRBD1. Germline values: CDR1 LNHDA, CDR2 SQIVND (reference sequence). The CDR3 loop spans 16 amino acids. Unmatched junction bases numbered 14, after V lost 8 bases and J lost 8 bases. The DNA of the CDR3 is TGTGCCAGTCGATCCTTCCCGGGACAGGGGATGGAAAAACTGTTTTTT. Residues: CASRSFPGQGMEKLFF.

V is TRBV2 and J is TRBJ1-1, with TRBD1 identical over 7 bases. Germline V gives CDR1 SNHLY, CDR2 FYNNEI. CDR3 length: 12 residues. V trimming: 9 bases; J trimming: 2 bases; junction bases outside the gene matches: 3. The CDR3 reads CARRQGNTEAFF. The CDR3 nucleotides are TGTGCCAGAAGACAGGGCAACACTGAAGCTTTCTTT.

The CDR3 nucleotides are TGTGCCAGCAGCTTTTCCCGTACAACTGAAGCTTTCTTT. Its translation is CASSFSRTTEAFF. V usage is TRBV7-3 and J usage is TRBJ1-1; D remains unclear. Germline V gives CDR1 SGHTA, CDR2 FQGTGA. The CDR3 has 13 residues. Trimming shortened V by 3 bases and J by 5 bases, and 10 bases separated the two germline ends.

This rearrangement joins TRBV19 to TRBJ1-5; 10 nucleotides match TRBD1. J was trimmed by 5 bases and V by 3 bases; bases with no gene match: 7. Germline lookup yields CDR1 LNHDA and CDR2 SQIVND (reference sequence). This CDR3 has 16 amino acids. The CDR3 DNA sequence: TGTGCCAGTAGTATCTCGGGACAGGGGAACCATCAGCCCCAGCATTTT. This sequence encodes CASSISGQGNHQPQHF.

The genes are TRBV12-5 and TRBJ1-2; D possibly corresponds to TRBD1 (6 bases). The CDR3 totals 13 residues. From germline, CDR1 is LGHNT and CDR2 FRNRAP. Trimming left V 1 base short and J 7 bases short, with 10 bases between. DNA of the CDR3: TGTGCTAGTGGTTTGGGGACAGCCGGTGGCTACACCTTC. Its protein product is CASGLGTAGGYTF. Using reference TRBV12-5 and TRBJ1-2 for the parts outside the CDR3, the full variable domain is DARVTQTPRHKVTEMGQEVTMRCQPILGHNTVFWYRQTMMQGLELLAYFRNRAPLDDSGMPKDRFSAEMPDATLATLKIQPSEPRDSAVYFCASGLGTAGGYTFGSGTRLTVV.

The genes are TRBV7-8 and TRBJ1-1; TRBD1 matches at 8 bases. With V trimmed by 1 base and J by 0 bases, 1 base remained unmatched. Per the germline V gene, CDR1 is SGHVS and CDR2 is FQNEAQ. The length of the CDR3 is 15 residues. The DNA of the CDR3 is TGTGCCAGCAGCTTAGGACAGGGGATGAACACTGAAGCTTTCTTT. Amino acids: CASSLGQGMNTEAFF.

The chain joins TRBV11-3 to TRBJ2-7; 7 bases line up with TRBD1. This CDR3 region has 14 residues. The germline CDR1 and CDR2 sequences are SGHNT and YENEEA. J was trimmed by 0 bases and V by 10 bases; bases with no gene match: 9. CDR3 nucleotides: TGTGCCAACCCCCACGGGACAGTCTCCTACGAGCAGTACTTC. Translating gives CANPHGTVSYEQYF.

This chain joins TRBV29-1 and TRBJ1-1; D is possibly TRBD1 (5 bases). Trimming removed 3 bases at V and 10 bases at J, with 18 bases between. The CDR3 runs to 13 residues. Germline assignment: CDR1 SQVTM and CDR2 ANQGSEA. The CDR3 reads CSVDRDGSQRAFF. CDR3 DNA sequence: TGCAGCGTTGACCGGGACGGGAGTCAGAGAGCTTTCTTT.

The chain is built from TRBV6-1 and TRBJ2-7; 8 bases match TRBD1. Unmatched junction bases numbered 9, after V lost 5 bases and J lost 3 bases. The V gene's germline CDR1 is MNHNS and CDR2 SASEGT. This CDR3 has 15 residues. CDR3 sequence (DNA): TGTGCCAGCAGTCAACCGGAGACAGGGGACTACGAGCAGTACTTC. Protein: CASSQPETGDYEQYF.

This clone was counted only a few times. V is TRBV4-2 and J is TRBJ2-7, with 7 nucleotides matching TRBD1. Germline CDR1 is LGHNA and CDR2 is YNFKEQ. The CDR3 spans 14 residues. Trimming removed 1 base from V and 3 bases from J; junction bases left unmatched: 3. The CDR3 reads CASSQVQGDYEQYF. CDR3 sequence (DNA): TGTGCCAGCAGCCAAGTGCAGGGGGACTACGAGCAGTACTTC.

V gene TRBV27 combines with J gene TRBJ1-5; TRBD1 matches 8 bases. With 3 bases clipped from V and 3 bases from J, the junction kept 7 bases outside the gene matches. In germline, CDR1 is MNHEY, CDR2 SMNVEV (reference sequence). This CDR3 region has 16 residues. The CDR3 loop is CASSLSGQGNNQPQHF. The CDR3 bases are TGTGCCAGCAGTTTGAGTGGACAGGGCAACAATCAGCCCCAGCATTTT.

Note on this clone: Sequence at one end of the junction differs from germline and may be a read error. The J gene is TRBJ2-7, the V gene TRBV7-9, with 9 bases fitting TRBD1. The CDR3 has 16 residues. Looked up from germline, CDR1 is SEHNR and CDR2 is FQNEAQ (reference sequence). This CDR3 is CSSSLLGQGSSYEQYF. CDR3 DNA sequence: TGTTCCAGCAGCTTATTAGGACAGGGGAGCTCCTACGAGCAGTACTTC.

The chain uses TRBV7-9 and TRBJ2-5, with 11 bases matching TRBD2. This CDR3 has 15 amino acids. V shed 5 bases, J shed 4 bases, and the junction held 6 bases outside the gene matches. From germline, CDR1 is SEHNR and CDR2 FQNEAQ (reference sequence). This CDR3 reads CASSASGGFGETQYF. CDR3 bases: TGTGCCAGCAGCGCTAGCGGGGGGTTTGGAGAGACCCAGTACTTC.